This passage covers 27 T cell receptor beta chains from one sample sequenced in a study of cytomegalovirus exposure and HLA in healthy donors. The repertoire was sequenced with immunoSEQ multiplex PCR; TCRdb's copy has only in-frame clones and lacks some. The sample has tens of thousands of clones, roughly 94% seen once. Sequencing used PBMCs. The receptors here all came from a woman aged 18-29 years in good health and CMV-seropositive.

This chain joins TRBV7-8 and TRBJ2-3; D ambiguous. The CDR3 runs to 17 residues. V lost 0 bases, J lost 3 bases, and 16 bases lay in between. CDR1 and CDR2 from the germline V gene are SGHVS and FQNEAQ. In nucleotides, the CDR3 is TGTGCCAGCAGCTTAGCGTCCCGAGTAGCCCCTACAGATACGCAGTATTTT. Encoded protein: CASSLASRVAPTDTQYF.

This clone came up a few times. The rearrangement uses TRBV7-2 and TRBJ1-5, with D perhaps TRBD1 (6 bases). The CDR3 consists of 14 residues. The V and J ends lost 3 bases and 7 bases respectively, with 13 bases between them. Germline lookup yields CDR1 SGHTA and CDR2 FQGNSA. The CDR3 nucleotides read TGTGCCAGCAGCTTCGGCAGGGGTCTGCAGCCCCAGCATTTT. Its translation: CASSFGRGLQPQHF. Looking up the rest from reference TRBV7-2 and TRBJ1-5 gives the full variable domain: GAGVSQSPSNKVTEKGKDVELRCDPISGHTALYWYRQSLGQGLEFLIYFQGNSAPDKSGLPSDRFSAERTGGSVSTLTIQRTQQEDSAVYLCASSFGRGLQPQHFGDGTRLSIL.

Here the CDR3 DNA reads TGTGCCAGCAGCATAAGGGGACAGGGGGAACATAACTATGGCTACACCTTC. Translation: CASSIRGQGEHNYGYTF. This chain connects TRBV13 to TRBJ1-2; 11 nucleotides match TRBD1. The junction had 9 bases not matched to a gene; V was cut back by 5 bases and J by 1 base. Germline lookup yields CDR1 PRHDT and CDR2 FYEKMQ (reference sequence). This CDR3 is built from 17 residues.

J is TRBJ2-1 and V is TRBV28; 10 positions agree with TRBD2. The J segment lost 7 bases and the V segment lost 10 bases, leaving 13 bases of the junction unmatched. CDR3 length: 15 residues. Germline V gene data show CDR1 as MDHEN and CDR2 as SYDVKM. The CDR3 nucleotides read TGTGCCACCGCCCTTAGCGGGGGGCCCCGGAATGAGCAGTTCTTC. The encoded protein is CATALSGGPRNEQFF.

V usage is TRBV7-2 and J usage is TRBJ2-5, with 16 bases aligning to TRBD2. The junction had 6 bases not matched to a gene; V was cut back by 5 bases and J by 3 bases. Germline V gene data show CDR1 as SGHTA and CDR2 as FQGNSA. The length of the CDR3 is 17 residues. The CDR3, as DNA: TGTGCCAGCAGCCCTGGGACTAGCGGGGGGGCCGAAGAGACCCAGTACTTC. Its translation: CASSPGTSGGAEETQYF.

The chain employs TRBV5-1 and TRBJ1-3; the D gene is possibly TRBD1 (6 bases). Germline CDR1 is SGHRS and CDR2 is YFSETQ. V dropped 3 bases and J dropped 4 bases, with 11 bases sitting between them. The CDR3 runs 14 residues. CDR3 in amino acids: CASSSPGDGNTIYF. Here the CDR3 DNA reads TGCGCCAGCAGCTCCCCAGGGGACGGAAACACCATATATTTT.

This chain connects TRBV28 to TRBJ1-5; D is uncertain. CDR3 size: 16 residues. V lost 3 bases to trimming and J lost 0 bases, with 12 bases between them. Germline loops: CDR1 MDHEN, CDR2 SYDVKM. CDR3 residues: CASSFTTGRSNQPQHF. The CDR3 DNA reads as TGTGCCAGCAGTTTCACTACGGGTCGTAGCAATCAGCCCCAGCATTTT.

A single count supports this clone. The rearrangement links TRBV5-1 to TRBJ2-3; D unresolved. The CDR3 spans 14 residues. Trimming left V 1 base short and J 0 bases short, with 6 bases between. Germline lookup yields CDR1 SGHRS and CDR2 YFSETQ. As DNA, the CDR3 is TGCGCCAGCAGCTTGACAAGTAGCACAGATACGCAGTATTTT. Translation gives CASSLTSSTDTQYF.

This sequence joins TRBV9 and TRBJ1-4; the D gene is possibly TRBD1 (6 bases). Germline V lookup: CDR1 SGDLS, CDR2 YYNGEE. This CDR3 is built from 16 residues. Deletions cut 0 bases from V and 5 bases from J, with 14 bases between. The CDR3 protein is CASSVGRGGNNEKLFF. DNA for the CDR3: TGTGCCAGCAGCGTAGGCCGAGGGGGTAACAATGAAAAACTGTTTTTT.

This chain joins TRBV5-4 and TRBJ2-3, with TRBD1 matching 9 bases. Germline V gene lookup returns CDR1 SGHNT and CDR2 YYREEE (reference sequence). The CDR3 consists of 15 residues. V trimming: 3 bases; J trimming: 4 bases; junction bases outside the gene matches: 6. The CDR3 is CASSSGTGWSDTQYF. CDR3 nucleotide sequence: TGTGCCAGCAGCTCCGGGACAGGGTGGTCAGATACGCAGTATTTT.

The chain employs TRBV10-1 and TRBJ2-5; TRBD2 agrees at 8 bases. Per the germline V gene, CDR1 is WNHNN and CDR2 is SYGVQD (reference sequence). V dropped 11 bases and J dropped 2; count of bases not matched to a gene: 10. This CDR3 has 14 amino acids. CDR3 region: CAPGPGGGQETQYF. In nucleotides, the CDR3 is TGCGCCCCGGGTCCGGGGGGGGGTCAAGAGACCCAGTACTTC.

This chain links TRBV5-4 with TRBJ2-3; the D gene is possibly TRBD2 (6 bases). The V gene lost 4 bases and the J gene lost 3 bases, with 9 bases spanning the gap. CDR3 length equals 13 residues. CDR1 is SGHNT and CDR2 is YYREEE in the germline V gene (reference sequence). CDR3 in DNA: TGTGCCAGCAGCCTCGGAGGGACAGATACGCAGTATTTT. Protein product: CASSLGGTDTQYF.

The CDR3 loop reads CASSLAPGDSGGYTF. For the CDR3, the DNA is TGTGCCAGCAGCTTAGCGCCGGGGGACTCGGGAGGCTACACCTTC. This rearrangement joins TRBV7-9 to TRBJ1-2; the D gene is possibly TRBD1 (5 bases). Per the germline V gene, CDR1 is SEHNR and CDR2 is FQNEAQ (reference sequence). The CDR3 is 15 residues long. V lost 0 bases to trimming and J lost 8 bases, with 16 bases between them.

The chain couples TRBV5-1 to TRBJ2-5, with 7 bases identical to TRBD1. This CDR3 has 16 residues. The V and J ends lost 5 bases and 5 bases, in that order; junction bases with no gene match: 15. CDR1 and CDR2 (germline): SGHRS, YFSETQ. The CDR3 region is CASSSIPDRAHETQYF. In DNA form, the CDR3 reads TGCGCCAGCAGTTCTATCCCCGACAGGGCCCACGAGACCCAGTACTTC.

In its sample, this clone was seen once. The rearrangement uses TRBV6-6 and TRBJ2-7; no reliable D call. The CDR3 length is 16 residues. Between the trimmed V and J ends, which lost 6 bases and 0 bases, there was a span of 18 bases. Germline V gives CDR1 MNHNY, CDR2 SVGAGI (reference sequence). In DNA form, the CDR3 reads TGTGCCAGCAGCGATATCGGTGGAAGGAGCTCCTACGAGCAGTACTTC. This sequence encodes CASSDIGGRSSYEQYF.

The chain has TRBV2 and TRBJ1-5, with 8 bases matching TRBD1. This CDR3 is built from 15 residues. The V gene end was trimmed by 6 bases and the J gene end by 1 base; junction bases not matched to a gene: 5. Looked up from germline, CDR1 is SNHLY and CDR2 is FYNNEI. The CDR3 spells CASREDRVSNQPQHF. The DNA for the CDR3 is TGTGCCAGCAGGGAGGACAGGGTAAGCAATCAGCCCCAGCATTTT. The entire variable domain, with the rest obtained from reference TRBV2 and TRBJ1-5, is as follows: EPEVTQTPSHQVTQMGQEVILRCVPISNHLYFYWYRQILGQKVEFLVSFYNNEISEKSEIFDDQFSVERPDGSNFTLKIRSTKLEDSAMYFCASREDRVSNQPQHFGDGTRLSIL.

This clone was detected a few times. This chain connects TRBV5-6 to TRBJ2-1, with D maybe TRBD2 (5 bases). Germline V gene sequence: CDR1 SGHDT, CDR2 YYEEEE. CDR3 length: 14 amino acids. The V end was cut by 3 bases, the J end by 3 bases, with 10 bases between. The CDR3 reads CASSSGLIYNEQFF. Written as DNA, the CDR3 is TGTGCCAGCAGCTCAGGACTGATCTACAATGAGCAGTTCTTC.

The J gene is TRBJ2-1, the V gene TRBV4-3; 7 nucleotides agree with TRBD2. V dropped 4 bases and J dropped 3; count of bases not matched to a gene: 6. The length of the CDR3 is 15 residues. Per germline, CDR1 LGHNA and CDR2 YSLEER. CDR3 sequence reads: CASSPQGGGYNEQFF. DNA of the CDR3: TGCGCCAGCAGCCCCCAGGGCGGGGGCTACAATGAGCAGTTCTTC.

This clone was detected only once. CDR3 coding DNA: TGTGCCAGCAGCCGGACTAGCGGGAGCCTCTCAGATACGCAGTATTTT. Its protein is CASSRTSGSLSDTQYF. The J gene is TRBJ2-3, the V gene TRBV5-6; 13 bases align to TRBD2. Losses at the gene ends were 4 bases for V and 4 bases for J; bases not matched to a gene: 6. Germline V CDR1 and CDR2: SGHDT, YYEEEE. CDR3 size: 16 residues.

The V gene is TRBV9, the J gene TRBJ2-1; D is ambiguous. Germline CDR1 and CDR2: SGDLS and YYNGEE. The CDR3 totals 15 residues. V gave up 3 bases and J gave up 0 bases, with 10 bases separating them. Here the CDR3 DNA reads TGTGCCAGCAGCGCACGGTTCGGCTCCTACAATGAGCAGTTCTTC. Translating it yields CASSARFGSYNEQFF.

The V and J genes are TRBV28 and TRBJ1-2, with a tentative D call TRBD1 (6 bases). V dropped 5 bases and J dropped 12 bases, with 22 bases sitting between them. Germline-derived CDR1 and CDR2 are MDHEN and SYDVKM. The CDR3 runs to 14 residues. The DNA for the CDR3 is TGTGCCAGCAGTCCAGGGGATTCCTCACCAGGAAACACCTTC. Protein product: CASSPGDSSPGNTF.

The chain uses TRBV19 and TRBJ1-1, with D hard to call. Trimming pared 6 bases from V and 4 bases from J, leaving 15 bases between. The CDR3 loop spans 14 amino acids. Germline V CDR1 and CDR2: LNHDA, SQIVND (reference sequence). The CDR3, as DNA: TGTGCCAGTAGCGCGACGGGTGGAGGCACTGAAGCTTTCTTT. Its translation is CASSATGGGTEAFF.

The rearrangement links TRBV28 to TRBJ1-2; D is perhaps TRBD1 (6 bases). In germline, CDR1 is MDHEN, CDR2 SYDVKM. CDR3 length: 13 amino acids. Trimming took 7 bases from V and 3 from J, leaving 12 bases between them. CDR3 in amino acids: CASKGGGYYGYTF. In DNA form, the CDR3 reads TGTGCCAGCAAGGGAGGGGGGTACTATGGCTACACCTTC.

This sequence joins TRBV4-1 and TRBJ2-3; TRBD1 might be the D (5 bases). The germline V and J ends were trimmed by 1 base and 2 bases, with 16 bases remaining between them. The V gene's germline CDR1 is MGHRA and CDR2 YSYEKL. CDR3 length equals 17 residues. For the CDR3, the DNA is TGCGCCAGCAGCCAAGGGGTGGGTGGGGCTGACACAGATACGCAGTATTTT. The encoded protein is CASSQGVGGADTDTQYF.

This chain links TRBV9 with TRBJ2-1; tentatively, D is TRBD2 (6 bases). V lost 3 bases, J lost 0 bases, and 19 bases lay in between. Germline lookup yields CDR1 SGDLS and CDR2 YYNGEE. The CDR3 is 18 residues long. The CDR3 protein is CASSAPNLATSSYNEQFF. The CDR3 bases are TGTGCCAGCAGCGCCCCTAACCTAGCGACGAGCTCCTACAATGAGCAGTTCTTC. The full variable domain, completed using reference TRBV9 and TRBJ2-1, is DSGVTQTPKHLITATGQRVTLRCSPRSGDLSVYWYQQSLDQGLQFLIQYYNGEERAKGNILERFSAQQFPDLHSELNLSSLELGDSALYFCASSAPNLATSSYNEQFFGPGTRLTVL.

The chain carries TRBV6-5 and TRBJ1-1, with a tentative D call TRBD1 (5 bases). The V gene's germline CDR1 is MNHEY and CDR2 SVGAGI. The CDR3 has 15 amino acids. V lost 6 bases to trimming and J lost 3 bases, with 17 bases between them. The CDR3 DNA follows: TGTGCCAGCAGAACCGCGCTGGGGGGAGACACTGAAGCTTTCTTT. This translates into CASRTALGGDTEAFF.

This chain links TRBV5-6 with TRBJ2-1; TRBD2 is a possible D gene (7 bases). Germline V gene data show CDR1 as SGHDT and CDR2 as YYEEEE. There are 14 residues in the CDR3. The V and J ends lost 6 bases and 6 bases respectively, with 16 bases between them. CDR3 in amino acids: CASTYVGGVNEQFF. The CDR3 DNA reads as TGTGCCAGCACCTACGTAGGGGGGGTCAATGAGCAGTTCTTC.